This T cell receptor (beta chain) was captured by sequencing in a study of T cell repertoires in ileal Crohn's disease. On the study more broadly: Postoperative therapy was given to about half: approximately 10 thiopurines, some 18 anti-TNF agents. M6 samples are neoterminal ileum biopsies from postoperative colonoscopy.

Concerning this clone: Its antigen is not known.

The germline V gene encodes CDR1 SGHRS and CDR2 YFSETQ. The V gene end was trimmed by 0 bases and the J gene end by 4 bases; junction bases not matched to a gene: 6. This CDR3 is built from 16 residues. Specified time point: neoterminal ileum biopsy at postoperative endoscopy, about 6 months after surgery. Study-wide results and limits: Sorted CD8 T cells held more high-frequency clones than CD4.

Five hundred nanograms of biopsy DNA per sample underwent TCRB immunosequencing. Sequencing was performed with immunoSEQ multiplex PCR; in TCRdb, only in-frame clones are kept and a portion is missing. The data contain about 11,000 clones, over 60% of them singletons. This rearrangement joins TRBV5-1 to TRBJ2-2; 7 bases map to TRBD1. This clonotype was obtained from an adult with Crohn's disease. The sample was ileal tissue. The CDR3 coding sequence is TGCGCCAGCAGCTTGGATGTTGACAGGGTCACCGGGGAGCTGTTTTTT. This encodes CASSLDVDRVTGELFF.